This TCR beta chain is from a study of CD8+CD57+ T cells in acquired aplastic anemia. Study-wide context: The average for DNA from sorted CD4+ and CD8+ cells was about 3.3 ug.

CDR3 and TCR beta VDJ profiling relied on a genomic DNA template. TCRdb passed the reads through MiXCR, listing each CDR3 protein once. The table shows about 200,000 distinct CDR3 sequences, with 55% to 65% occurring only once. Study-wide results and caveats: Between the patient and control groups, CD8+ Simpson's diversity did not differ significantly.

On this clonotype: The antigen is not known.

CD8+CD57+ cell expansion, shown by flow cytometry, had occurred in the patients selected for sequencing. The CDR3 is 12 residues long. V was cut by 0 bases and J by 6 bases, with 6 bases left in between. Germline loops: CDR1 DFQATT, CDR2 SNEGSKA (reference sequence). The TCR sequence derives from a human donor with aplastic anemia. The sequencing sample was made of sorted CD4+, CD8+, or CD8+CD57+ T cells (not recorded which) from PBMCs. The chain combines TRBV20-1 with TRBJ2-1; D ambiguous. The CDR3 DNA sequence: TGCAGTGCTAGAGATCTTATCAATGAGCAGTTCTTC. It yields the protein CSARDLINEQFF.